The 19 T cell receptor beta chains listed next were all sequenced from one sample in a study of T cells after yellow fever vaccination. TCRdb itself ran the 5' RACE reads through MiXCR, one entry per CDR3 protein. The sample yields some 560,000 distinct CDR3 sequences, around 16% seen once. The material sequenced was PBMCs, taken around 5 days after the first yellow fever vaccination. These receptors were collected from a man between 18 and 29 years old who received the YFV17D yellow fever vaccine.

J is TRBJ1-1 and V is TRBV11-1, with 10 bases aligning to TRBD1. V was clipped by 1 base and J by 4 bases; unmatched bases: 12. Germline CDR1 and CDR2: SGHAT and FQDESV (reference sequence). The CDR3 contains 18 residues. The CDR3 nucleotides read TGTGCCAGCAGCTTAGGGGGGCGGGACAGGGGTTATGGCACTGAAGCTTTCTTT. It encodes CASSLGGRDRGYGTEAFF.

This clonotype was seen a few times. The rearrangement uses TRBV9 and TRBJ2-2; D is perhaps TRBD1 or TRBD2 (6 bases each). Germline V gene sequence: CDR1 SGDLS, CDR2 YYNGEE. This CDR3 has 15 residues. The V end was cut by 0 bases, the J end by 5 bases, with 11 bases between. CDR3 sequence: CASSVDGGATGELFF. The CDR3 nucleotides read TGTGCCAGCAGCGTAGACGGGGGCGCAACCGGGGAGCTGTTTTTT.

This clonotype appeared many times. The chain uses TRBV12-3 or TRBV12-4 and TRBJ1-5; maybe TRBD1 (6 bases). V lost 4 bases and J 6 bases, leaving 10 bases between the germline ends. The CDR3 totals 13 residues. CDR3 amino acids: CASSSGGGQPQHF. The CDR3, as DNA: TGTGCCAGCAGTTCCGGAGGGGGTCAGCCCCAGCATTTT.

This chain joins TRBV29-1 and TRBJ2-1; 7 bases map to TRBD1. With 8 bases clipped from V and 6 bases from J, the junction kept 4 bases outside the gene matches. Per germline, CDR1 SQVTM and CDR2 ANQGSEA. The length of the CDR3 is 11 residues. In DNA, the CDR3 is TGCAGCCACTGGACAGGCAATGAGCAGTTCTTC. Residues: CSHWTGNEQFF.

The table lists this clonotype with a few counts. The rearrangement joins TRBV12-3 or TRBV12-4 to TRBJ2-7; D may be TRBD1 (7 bases). V lost 4 bases and J lost 2, with 12 bases in between. The CDR3 runs 14 residues. The CDR3 loop reads CASSSGDSPYEQYV. CDR3 coding DNA: TGTGCCAGCAGTTCGGGGGACAGTCCCTACGAGCAGTACGTC.

The chain employs TRBV6-2 or TRBV6-3 and TRBJ2-5; unclear D gene. V gave up 4 bases and J gave up 2 bases, with 20 bases separating them. In germline, CDR1 is MNHEY, CDR2 SVGEGT. This CDR3 is 17 amino acids long. The CDR3 bases are TGTGCCAGCAGTTGGAACCCTCGGTCGGACGGGCAAGAGACCCAGTACTTC. Protein: CASSWNPRSDGQETQYF.

This clonotype occurred a few times. The chain couples TRBV19 to TRBJ2-5; TRBD1 agrees at 7 bases. After removal of 4 bases from V and 5 bases from J, the junction contained 4 bases not matched to a gene. The germline V gene encodes CDR1 LNHDA and CDR2 SQIVND (reference sequence). There are 13 residues in the CDR3. The CDR3 protein is CASSKGAIETQYF. The CDR3 DNA follows: TGTGCCAGTAGTAAGGGGGCAATCGAGACCCAGTACTTC. Filled out from reference TRBV19 and TRBJ2-5, the complete variable domain reads DGGITQSPKYLFRKEGQNVTLSCEQNLNHDAMYWYRQDPGQGLRLIYYSQIVNDFQKGDIAEGYSVSREKKESFPLTVTSAQKNPTAFYLCASSKGAIETQYFGPGTRLLVL.

At least ten counts were recorded for this clonotype. J is TRBJ2-2 and V is TRBV19, with a tentative D call TRBD2 (5 bases). The CDR3 sequence is 12 residues long. The ends were cut back, 9 bases at V and 3 bases at J, with 8 bases in the middle. Germline loops: CDR1 LNHDA, CDR2 SQIVND (reference sequence). The CDR3 bases are TGTGCCAGCCCCGGGGACACCGGGGAGCTGTTTTTT. Translated: CASPGDTGELFF.

This clonotype was picked up a small number of times. Written as DNA, the CDR3 is TGTGCCAGCAGCTTACTGGGCAACTCTGAAGCTTTCTTT. Translating gives CASSLLGNSEAFF. V usage is TRBV7-9 and J usage is TRBJ1-1; the D is unclear. CDR3 length equals 13 residues. Trimming removed 2 bases from V and 6 bases from J, with 10 bases in between. Germline loops: CDR1 SEHNR, CDR2 FQNEAQ (reference sequence). Filled out from reference TRBV7-9 and TRBJ1-1, the complete variable domain reads DTGVSQNPRHKITKRGQNVTFRCDPISEHNRLYWYRQTLGQGPEFLTYFQNEAQLEKSRLLSDRFSAERPKGSFSTLEIQRTEQGDSAMYLCASSLLGNSEAFFGQGTRLTVV.

The chain is built from TRBV20-1 and TRBJ2-5, with D perhaps TRBD2 (6 bases). Germline V gene data show CDR1 as DFQATT and CDR2 as SNEGSKA (reference sequence). Trimming pared 3 bases from V and 5 bases from J, leaving 13 bases between. This CDR3 is 13 amino acids long. The CDR3 bases are TGCAGTGCTAGGGCAGGGAGGTCGGAGACCCAGTACTTC. This codes for CSARAGRSETQYF.

This clonotype was found a few times. This sequence joins TRBV2 and TRBJ2-1; TRBD2 aligns across 8 bases. The CDR3 extends over 16 amino acids. Looked up from germline, CDR1 is SNHLY and CDR2 is FYNNEI. V shed 3 bases and J 1 base; nucleotides not matched to a gene: 5. The DNA for the CDR3 is TGTGCCAGCAGTGACCCCCGGGGGGGGTCCTACAATGAGCAGTTCTTC. Translated: CASSDPRGGSYNEQFF.

In this sample, this clonotype turned up many times. V usage is TRBV7-9 and J usage is TRBJ2-7; maybe TRBD1 (5 bases). CDR3 length equals 14 residues. V was shortened by 1 base and J by 5 bases, with 12 bases between the two germline ends. Per germline, CDR1 SEHNR and CDR2 FQNEAQ (reference sequence). CDR3 residues: CASSLGSGRNEQYF. In DNA, the CDR3 is TGTGCCAGCAGCTTAGGGTCAGGGCGGAACGAGCAGTACTTC.

This clonotype was picked up a small number of times. The rearrangement links TRBV6-5 to TRBJ2-2; D unclear. The V gene lost 0 bases and the J gene lost 7 bases, with 15 bases spanning the gap. Per the germline V gene, CDR1 is MNHEY and CDR2 is SVGAGI. There are 16 residues in the CDR3. The chain's CDR3 is CASSYSTSIGIGELFF. The DNA of the CDR3 is TGTGCCAGCAGTTACTCGACCAGTATCGGTATCGGGGAGCTGTTTTTT.

This clonotype turned up a few times. V usage is TRBV7-9 and J usage is TRBJ2-7; tentatively, D is TRBD1 (6 bases). Germline V lookup: CDR1 SEHNR, CDR2 FQNEAQ (reference sequence). V was trimmed by 6 bases and J by 4 bases, leaving 19 bases between them. The CDR3 has 15 residues. CDR3 protein: CASSHPLAQGYEQYF. For the CDR3, the DNA is TGTGCCAGCAGTCATCCGCTGGCCCAGGGGTACGAGCAGTACTTC.

This clonotype was seen a handful of times. The chain carries TRBV11-2 and TRBJ1-1; D ambiguous. Looked up from germline, CDR1 is SGHAT and CDR2 is FQNNGV. This CDR3 contains 14 residues. V dropped 8 bases and J dropped 4 bases, with 17 bases sitting between them. The DNA for the CDR3 is TGTGCCAGCGGTCTGGGGAATTGGGGCACTGAAGCTTTCTTT. It encodes CASGLGNWGTEAFF.

This rearrangement joins TRBV7-9 to TRBJ1-5; D is perhaps TRBD1 (5 bases). CDR1 is SEHNR, CDR2 FQNEAQ, per germline (reference sequence). There are 12 residues in the CDR3. V was pared by 5 bases and J by 6 bases, with 8 bases between. In nucleotides, the CDR3 is TGTGCCAGCAGCCACCAGGGTCAGCCCCAGCATTTT. This sequence encodes CASSHQGQPQHF.

The chain has TRBV27 and TRBJ2-7, with D perhaps matching TRBD1 or TRBD2 (6 bases each). V was clipped by 3 bases and J by 1 base, with 13 bases between them. Germline V gene sequence: CDR1 MNHEY, CDR2 SMNVEV (reference sequence). This CDR3 region has 15 residues. CDR3 coding DNA: TGTGCCAGCAGTTTCGGGGGCTTAAGGTCCTACGAGCAGTACTTC. Amino acid sequence: CASSFGGLRSYEQYF.

This chain uses TRBV4-3 with TRBJ2-4; D possibly corresponds to TRBD1 (6 bases). The germline V and J ends were trimmed by 1 base and 5 bases, with 12 bases remaining between them. Looked up from germline, CDR1 is LGHNA and CDR2 is YSLEER. The CDR3 runs to 15 residues. CDR3 in amino acids: CASSQGGGRENIQYF. The CDR3 DNA is TGCGCCAGCAGCCAAGGAGGGGGACGAGAAAACATTCAGTACTTC.

The rearrangement joins TRBV3-1 to TRBJ1-1, with 7 nucleotides matching TRBD1. V was clipped by 2 bases and J by 4 bases; unmatched bases: 13. The germline CDR1 and CDR2 sequences are LGHDT and YNNKEL (reference sequence). CDR3 length equals 17 residues. This CDR3 reads CASSQRGRKWGGTEAFF. CDR3 sequence (DNA): TGTGCCAGCAGCCAAAGGGGGCGCAAGTGGGGGGGCACTGAAGCTTTCTTT.